The rows below give T cell receptor beta chains drawn from one sample of a study of T-cell memory formation after mild COVID-19. TCRdb recomputed calls from the 5' RACE reads with MiXCR, one row per CDR3 protein. The sample gives 190,000 or so distinct CDR3 sequences, roughly a fifth of which show up once; roughly 24% is in the top ten. The sequencing sample was made of PBMCs or a T cell subset sorted from them (not recorded which). The receptors come from an adult woman who had mild COVID-19 (a few samples of this study predate the infection). Cell type and time point are not known. CDR3s include the opening cysteine and the closing phenylalanine or tryptophan. The order of the fields is CDR3 length, V gene, D gene, clone size, J gene, CDR3 protein, CDR3 DNA. D genes are given only for firm matches. Clone size, where shown, is once, few, many, or a class for clones that have expanded.

cdr3_length: 16
v_call: TRBV4-2
d_call: NA
clone_size: few
j_call: TRBJ2-1
cdr3_aa: CASSHLLGDPYNEQFF
cdr3_nt: TGTGCCAGCAGCCACCTCCTTGGCGACCCCTACAATGAGCAGTTCTTC

cdr3_length: 14
v_call: TRBV11-2
d_call: NA
clone_size: NA
j_call: TRBJ2-5
cdr3_aa: CASSPGAGGETQYF
cdr3_nt: TGTGCCAGCAGCCCCGGGGCAGGGGGGGAGACCCAGTACTTC

cdr3_length: 14
v_call: TRBV5-1
d_call: TRBD1
clone_size: many
j_call: TRBJ2-1
cdr3_aa: CASSMGQGMDEQFF
cdr3_nt: TGCGCCAGCAGCATGGGACAGGGAATGGATGAGCAGTTCTTC

cdr3_length: 14
v_call: TRBV5-1
d_call: NA
clone_size: NA
j_call: TRBJ2-1
cdr3_aa: CASSEGRGYNEQFF
cdr3_nt: TGCGCCAGCAGCGAAGGCCGGGGTTACAATGAGCAGTTCTTC

cdr3_length: 18
v_call: TRBV15
d_call: TRBD2
clone_size: few
j_call: TRBJ2-3
cdr3_aa: CATSRAETSGGAWDTQYF
cdr3_nt: TGTGCCACCAGCAGAGCTGAGACTAGCGGGGGGGCCTGGGATACGCAGTATTTT

cdr3_length: 15
v_call: TRBV20-1
d_call: TRBD1
clone_size: NA
j_call: TRBJ2-7
cdr3_aa: CTSILPGTDTYEQYF
cdr3_nt: TGCACCTCCATTCTACCCGGGACAGACACCTACGAGCAGTACTTC

cdr3_length: 12
v_call: TRBV29-1
d_call: TRBD1
clone_size: few
j_call: TRBJ2-7
cdr3_aa: CSVGDRGYEQYF
cdr3_nt: TGCAGCGTTGGGGACAGGGGCTACGAGCAGTACTTC

cdr3_length: 17
v_call: TRBV6-5
d_call: TRBD2
clone_size: NA
j_call: TRBJ2-1
cdr3_aa: CASSALAGGYSYNEQFF
cdr3_nt: TGTGCCAGCAGTGCCCTAGCGGGAGGCTACTCCTACAATGAGCAGTTCTTC

cdr3_length: 14
v_call: TRBV9
d_call: NA
clone_size: few
j_call: TRBJ2-7
cdr3_aa: CASSVEYGTYEQYF
cdr3_nt: TGTGCCAGCAGCGTAGAATACGGAACCTACGAGCAGTACTTC

cdr3_length: 14
v_call: TRBV4-1
d_call: TRBD2
clone_size: NA
j_call: TRBJ2-7
cdr3_aa: CASSLGSGDHEQYF
cdr3_nt: TGCGCCAGCAGCCTCGGTAGCGGGGACCACGAGCAGTACTTC

cdr3_length: 13
v_call: TRBV7-8
d_call: NA
clone_size: NA
j_call: TRBJ2-1
cdr3_aa: CASSYRKRVEQFF
cdr3_nt: TGTGCCAGCAGCTACCGCAAGCGGGTGGAGCAGTTCTTC

cdr3_length: 16
v_call: TRBV4-1
d_call: TRBD2
clone_size: few
j_call: TRBJ2-1
cdr3_aa: CASSQDPAGGTNEQFF
cdr3_nt: TGCGCCAGCAGCCAAGATCCAGCGGGGGGGACCAATGAGCAGTTCTTC

cdr3_length: 12
v_call: TRBV12-3/TRBV12-4
d_call: TRBD1
clone_size: NA
j_call: TRBJ2-7
cdr3_aa: CASSSGQYEQYF
cdr3_nt: TGTGCCAGCAGTTCGGGACAGTACGAGCAGTACTTC

cdr3_length: 16
v_call: TRBV5-6
d_call: TRBD2
clone_size: NA
j_call: TRBJ2-7
cdr3_aa: CASSLAASGRTYEQYF
cdr3_nt: TGTGCCAGCAGCTTGGCAGCTAGCGGGCGAACCTACGAGCAGTACTTC

cdr3_length: 17
v_call: TRBV4-1
d_call: NA
clone_size: NA
j_call: TRBJ2-7
cdr3_aa: CASSQRMSSAVAYEQYF
cdr3_nt: TGCGCCAGCAGCCAACGGATGTCGTCGGCTGTTGCTTACGAGCAGTACTTC

cdr3_length: 15
v_call: TRBV7-2
d_call: TRBD1
clone_size: NA
j_call: TRBJ1-6
cdr3_aa: CASSLGRGQNSPLHF
cdr3_nt: TGTGCCAGCAGCTTAGGGAGGGGGCAGAATTCACCCCTCCACTTT

cdr3_length: 13
v_call: TRBV7-6
d_call: NA
clone_size: once
j_call: TRBJ2-7
cdr3_aa: CASSLDGGGEQYF
cdr3_nt: TGTGCCAGCAGCTTAGATGGTGGGGGCGAGCAGTACTTC

cdr3_length: 16
v_call: TRBV12-3/TRBV12-4
d_call: TRBD1
clone_size: many
j_call: TRBJ2-7
cdr3_aa: CASSSFPGQASYEQYF
cdr3_nt: TGTGCCAGCAGTTCCTTCCCGGGACAGGCCTCCTACGAGCAGTACTTC

cdr3_length: 13
v_call: TRBV29-1
d_call: NA
clone_size: NA
j_call: TRBJ2-1
cdr3_aa: CSVLLSSYNEQFF
cdr3_nt: TGCAGCGTCCTCCTGAGCTCCTACAATGAGCAGTTCTTC

cdr3_length: 15
v_call: TRBV6-5
d_call: TRBD1
clone_size: NA
j_call: TRBJ2-7
cdr3_aa: CASSYSMGQGYEQYF
cdr3_nt: TGTGCCAGCAGTTACTCGATGGGACAGGGCTACGAGCAGTACTTC